One T cell receptor beta chain is described in this entry. The sample is drawn from a study of cytomegalovirus exposure and HLA in healthy donors. The wider study: From donors who were HLA-typed, an early data release held about 89 million unique TCRs.

CDR1 and CDR2 from the germline V gene are MNHEY and SVGAGI. The CDR3 runs 14 residues. Trimming removed 5 bases from V and 9 bases from J, with 17 bases in between. The PCR was carried out with 60 Vbeta primers and 13 Jbeta primers. The data were produced by immunoSEQ multiplex PCR, yet TCRdb's version contains in-frame clones alone and is incomplete. Of over 150,000 clones listed, 80% to 90% were seen once; the top ten hold less than 15%. Material for sequencing was PBMCs. V is TRBV6-5 and J is TRBJ1-5; no clear D. The TCR originated in a woman between 50 and 59 years old in good health and CMV-seronegative. CDR3 nucleotides: TGTGCCAGCAGTCCTACTAGCGCCTTTGGGCCCCAGCATTTT. Translation gives CASSPTSAFGPQHF.